The 29 T cell receptor beta chains presented below share a single source sample, sequenced in a study of PD-L1 blockade in urothelial cancer. Time point of the sample: peripheral blood 6 weeks after treatment start. The repertoire was sequenced with immunoSEQ multiplex PCR; TCRdb's copy has only in-frame clones and lacks some. The sample has tens of thousands of clones, more than 75% seen once; the top ten hold 2% to 3%. Here the sequenced sample was PBMCs, taken around atezolizumab (anti-PD-L1) treatment. The receptor source for this set is a man aged 60 to 69 with urothelial cancer.

The chain combines TRBV7-9 with TRBJ2-4; tentatively, D is TRBD2 (5 bases). Germline V gene data show CDR1 as SEHNR and CDR2 as FQNEAQ (reference sequence). The CDR3 contains 15 residues. V dropped 1 base and J dropped 3 bases, with 10 bases sitting between them. The CDR3 coding sequence is TGTGCCAGCAGCTTAGAGGGTGGAGGCAAAAACATTCAGTACTTC. It codes for CASSLEGGGKNIQYF.

The chain combines TRBV6-1 with TRBJ2-3; TRBD2 matches 9 bases. This CDR3 spans 14 amino acids. V trimming: 8 bases; J trimming: 2 bases; junction bases outside the gene matches: 5. Germline values: CDR1 MNHNS, CDR2 SASEGT. The CDR3 is CASWRGGNTDTQYF. Written as DNA, the CDR3 is TGTGCCAGCTGGCGGGGGGGAAACACAGATACGCAGTATTTT.

The chain couples TRBV6-4 to TRBJ2-1, with TRBD2 matching 7 bases. This CDR3 is built from 16 residues. V was clipped by 0 bases and J by 10 bases; unmatched bases: 12. CDR1 is MRHNA, CDR2 SNTAGT, per germline. The CDR3 reads CASSDSRQVRENEQFF. CDR3 DNA sequence: TGTGCCAGCAGTGACTCGAGGCAGGTGCGGGAGAACGAGCAGTTCTTC.

V gene TRBV15 combines with J gene TRBJ2-6, with D possibly being TRBD1 (6 bases). Deletions cut 6 bases from V and 0 bases from J, with 15 bases between. The germline gives CDR1 LNHNV, CDR2 YYDKDF (reference sequence). The CDR3 loop spans 17 amino acids. The CDR3 loop reads CATSRDTGASGANVLTF. The DNA of the CDR3 is TGTGCCACCAGTCGGGACACGGGTGCCTCTGGGGCCAACGTCCTGACTTTC.

This sequence joins TRBV18 and TRBJ2-3; D is possibly TRBD2 (6 bases). Trimming stripped 5 bases from V and 2 bases from J, with 14 bases between. CDR3 length equals 15 residues. Germline-derived CDR1 and CDR2 are KGHSH and LQKENI. The CDR3 DNA reads as TGTGCCAGCTCAACCTCGGGGGTCACCACAGATACGCAGTATTTT. Protein: CASSTSGVTTDTQYF.

The chain recombines TRBV20-1 with TRBJ1-2; the D is unclear. This CDR3 is 11 amino acids long. Germline loops: CDR1 DFQATT, CDR2 SNEGSKA (reference sequence). V was shortened by 3 bases and J by 8 bases, with 10 bases between the two germline ends. CDR3 bases: TGCAGTGCTAGGTCGGGGAGAGGCTACACCTTC. Translated, it gives CSARSGRGYTF.

This rearrangement joins TRBV10-3 to TRBJ1-2; D is ambiguous. Germline CDR1 and CDR2: ENHRY and SYGVKD. With 3 bases removed from V and 4 bases from J, the gap between germline ends came to 12 bases. The CDR3 is 14 amino acids. CDR3 DNA: TGTGCCATCAGTGAAGGACCTGCGGGCTATGGCTACACCTTC. Translated, it gives CAISEGPAGYGYTF.

This chain links TRBV5-1 with TRBJ1-2; maybe TRBD1 (6 bases). The CDR3 has 12 amino acids. Germline CDR1 is SGHRS and CDR2 is YFSETQ. Trimming took 4 bases from V and 10 from J, leaving 14 bases between them. The CDR3 DNA reads TGCGCCAGCAGCACTGGACAGCCCATCTACACCTTC. Its translation: CASSTGQPIYTF.

This clone was counted a few times. The chain has TRBV28 and TRBJ2-2, with D maybe TRBD2 (5 bases). The CDR3 has 14 residues. The V end was cut by 5 bases, the J end by 1 base, with 8 bases between. Germline-derived CDR1 and CDR2 are MDHEN and SYDVKM. The CDR3 reads CASSPDWNTGELFF. CDR3 sequence (DNA): TGTGCCAGCAGTCCGGACTGGAACACCGGGGAGCTGTTTTTT. The full variable domain, with the rest looked up from reference TRBV28 and TRBJ2-2, is DVKVTQSSRYLVKRTGEKVFLECVQDMDHENMFWYRQDPGLGLRLIYFSYDVKMKEKGDIPEGYSVSREKKERFSLILESASTNQTSMYLCASSPDWNTGELFFGEGSRLTVL.

The genes are TRBV5-8 and TRBJ2-1; D gene uncertain. This CDR3 spans 11 amino acids. V dropped 3 bases and J dropped 4 bases, with 2 bases sitting between them. Germline V gene sequence: CDR1 SGHTS, CDR2 YDEGEE. CDR3 loop: CASSSYNEQFF. The CDR3 bases are TGTGCCAGCAGCTCTTACAATGAGCAGTTCTTC.

The chain carries TRBV6-1 and TRBJ2-7, with 9 bases lining up with TRBD2. The CDR3 loop spans 15 amino acids. Germline V gives CDR1 MNHNS, CDR2 SASEGT. Germline trimming cut 7 bases from V and 1 base from J; bases unmatched to any gene: 8. DNA of the CDR3: TGTGCCAGCAATCCGGGTAGCGGGAGTTCCTACGAGCAGTACTTC. This gives the protein CASNPGSGSSYEQYF.

This sequence joins TRBV6-5 and TRBJ1-1; D unclear. The CDR3 sequence is 14 residues long. Germline CDR1 reads MNHEY; CDR2 reads SVGAGI. The ends were cut back, 1 base at V and 9 bases at J, with 15 bases in the middle. The CDR3 bases are TGTGCCAGCAGTTACTTTTCGCAAGGCGGGAAAGCTTTCTTT. This sequence encodes CASSYFSQGGKAFF.

The rearrangement joins TRBV5-1 to TRBJ1-1; 7 nucleotides line up with TRBD1. CDR3 size: 15 residues. With 1 base clipped from V and 3 bases from J, the junction kept 6 bases outside the gene matches. Germline assignment: CDR1 SGHRS and CDR2 YFSETQ. The CDR3 loop reads CASSLFGQGDTEAFF. Here the CDR3 DNA reads TGCGCCAGCAGCTTGTTCGGGCAGGGGGACACTGAAGCTTTCTTT. Variable domain in full (rest from reference TRBV5-1 and TRBJ1-1): KAGVTQTPRYLIKTRGQQVTLSCSPISGHRSVSWYQQTPGQGLQFLFEYFSETQRNKGNFPGRFSGRQFSNSRSEMNVSTLELGDSALYLCASSLFGQGDTEAFFGQGTRLTVV.

The J gene is TRBJ1-4, the V gene TRBV7-9; 7 bases are a match to TRBD1. CDR1 is SEHNR, CDR2 FQNEAQ, per germline (reference sequence). There are 18 residues in the CDR3. The V gene end was trimmed by 6 bases and the J gene end by 0 bases; junction bases not matched to a gene: 13. Here the CDR3 reads CASRPGTDKTSTNEKLFF. CDR3 DNA sequence: TGTGCCAGCAGACCCGGGACAGATAAAACTTCAACTAATGAAAAACTGTTTTTT.

This chain links TRBV7-2 with TRBJ2-3, with D possibly matching TRBD2 (6 bases). The V end lost 5 bases, the J end lost 6 bases, and 15 bases lay between the germline ends. The CDR3 length is 14 residues. Germline V lookup: CDR1 SGHTA, CDR2 FQGNSA. As DNA, the CDR3 is TGTGCCAGCAGCCTTAGCGGCTCCCCCGATACGCAGTATTTT. This codes for CASSLSGSPDTQYF.

This chain connects TRBV11-2 to TRBJ1-3, with D hard to call. CDR3 size: 16 residues. V was clipped by 1 base and J by 0 bases, with 10 bases between them. CDR1 and CDR2 (germline): SGHAT, FQNNGV. The CDR3 protein is CASSLGLALSGNTIYF. CDR3 nucleotide sequence: TGTGCCAGCAGCTTAGGGCTTGCTCTCTCTGGAAACACCATATATTTT.

The J gene is TRBJ1-2, the V gene TRBV6-5; the match to TRBD1 covers 11 bases. Germline trimming cut 5 bases from V and 10 bases from J; bases unmatched to any gene: 6. Germline CDR1 is MNHEY and CDR2 is SVGAGI. The CDR3 totals 13 residues. The CDR3, as DNA: TGTGCCAGCAGTACCTGGACAGGGGGCGTCTACACCTTC. It translates to CASSTWTGGVYTF.

The chain carries TRBV10-1 and TRBJ2-1; D not certain. Trimming removed 3 bases from V and 3 bases from J, with 6 bases in between. Germline CDR1 is WNHNN and CDR2 is SYGVQD (reference sequence). The CDR3 has 13 amino acids. The CDR3 loop is CASSDPFYNEQFF. CDR3 bases: TGCGCCAGCAGTGATCCGTTCTACAATGAGCAGTTCTTC.

The rearrangement links TRBV30 to TRBJ1-2; TRBD1 matches at 8 bases. This CDR3 comprises 15 residues. Germline V lookup: CDR1 GTSNPN, CDR2 SVGIG (reference sequence). Trimming cost V 2 bases and J 5 bases; bases outside gene matches: 10. The DNA for the CDR3 is TGTGCCTGGAGTAGGACAGGGTCATGGGGTTATGGCTACACCTTC. Protein product: CAWSRTGSWGYGYTF. Combining the CDR3 with reference TRBV30 and TRBJ1-2 gives the whole variable domain SQTIHQWPATLVQPVGSPLSLECTVEGTSNPNLYWYRQAAGRGLQLLFYSVGIGQISSEVPQNLSASRPQDRQFILSSKKLLLSDSGFYLCAWSRTGSWGYGYTFGSGTRLTVV.

The rearrangement links TRBV6-5 to TRBJ2-7; weak D call: TRBD1 (6 bases). CDR3 length equals 14 residues. Germline lookup yields CDR1 MNHEY and CDR2 SVGAGI. V was pared by 0 bases and J by 2 bases, with 8 bases between. This CDR3 is CASSYSQGPYEQYF. CDR3 bases: TGTGCCAGCAGTTACTCCCAGGGGCCCTACGAGCAGTACTTC.

The J gene is TRBJ1-3, the V gene TRBV7-9, with 9 bases fitting TRBD1. Germline-derived CDR1 and CDR2 are SEHNR and FQNEAQ (reference sequence). V gave up 5 bases and J gave up 0 bases; unmatched junction bases: 5. This CDR3 spans 16 amino acids. Here the CDR3 reads CASSLRDRVSGNTIYF. As DNA, the CDR3 is TGTGCCAGCAGCCTCCGGGACAGGGTCTCTGGAAACACCATATATTTT.

V and J are TRBV11-2 and TRBJ2-4; 14 bases fit TRBD2. There are 20 residues in the CDR3. In germline, CDR1 is SGHAT, CDR2 FQNNGV. The ends lost 0 bases at V and 2 bases at J; junction bases unmatched: 9. This CDR3 reads CASSLESGLAGVRSKNIQYF. In nucleotides, the CDR3 is TGTGCCAGCAGCTTAGAGTCGGGACTAGCGGGAGTCAGGTCCAAAAACATTCAGTACTTC.

The chain couples TRBV11-2 to TRBJ2-6, with no clear D. V lost 5 bases, J lost 3 bases, and 5 bases lay in between. CDR1 and CDR2 from the germline V gene are SGHAT and FQNNGV. The CDR3 runs to 13 residues. This CDR3 reads CASSPVGANVLTF. The CDR3 nucleotides read TGTGCCAGCAGCCCTGTTGGGGCCAACGTCCTGACTTTC.

The V call is TRBV4-1, the J call TRBJ2-5; D ambiguous. In germline, CDR1 is MGHRA, CDR2 YSYEKL. The ends were cut back, 2 bases at V and 5 bases at J, with 12 bases in the middle. The CDR3 runs 14 residues. The CDR3 coding sequence is TGCGCCAGCAGCCAATACGACTCTGGGGAGACCCAGTACTTC. Protein: CASSQYDSGETQYF.

CDR3: CSSRPGQGTDTQYF. DNA for the CDR3: TGCAGCTCCCGGCCGGGACAGGGAACAGATACGCAGTATTTT. This chain uses TRBV29-1 with TRBJ2-3, with TRBD1 matching over 9 bases. This CDR3 has 14 amino acids. Germline CDR1 SQVTM, CDR2 ANQGSEA. V lost 8 bases and J lost 3; bases outside the gene matches: 9.

DNA for the CDR3: TGTGCCAGTAGTTCCCGAGGGCGCGGCTATGGCTACACCTTC. Protein: CASSSRGRGYGYTF. The rearrangement uses TRBV19 and TRBJ1-2; unclear D gene. This CDR3 region has 14 residues. Per the germline V gene, CDR1 is LNHDA and CDR2 is SQIVND (reference sequence). Trimming left V 5 bases short and J 4 bases short, with 14 bases between.

The DNA for the CDR3 is TGTGCCAGCAGCTCTCGACAGACTGCGACCTCCTACGAGCAGTACTTC. Its protein is CASSSRQTATSYEQYF. The V gene is TRBV7-9, the J gene TRBJ2-7, with D possibly TRBD1 on 5 matching bases. This CDR3 has 16 residues. V was clipped by 4 bases and J by 0 bases, with 16 bases between them. Germline-derived CDR1 and CDR2 are SEHNR and FQNEAQ (reference sequence).

V is TRBV14 and J is TRBJ2-1; D is perhaps TRBD2 (6 bases). Germline V lookup: CDR1 SGHDN, CDR2 FVKESK. CDR3 size: 14 residues. Trimming cost V 3 bases and J 6 bases, with 12 bases left between them. CDR3 bases: TGTGCCAGCAGCCAGCCGGGACTTGGCAATGAGCAGTTCTTC. It specifies CASSQPGLGNEQFF. Full variable domain (missing parts from reference TRBV14 and TRBJ2-1): EAGVTQFPSHSVIEKGQTVTLRCDPISGHDNLYWYRRVMGKEIKFLLHFVKESKQDESGMPNNRFLAERTGGTYSTLKVQPAELEDSGVYFCASSQPGLGNEQFFGPGTRLTVL.

This chain connects TRBV5-5 to TRBJ1-3, with D unclear. This CDR3 region has 17 residues. V was clipped by 3 bases and J by 4 bases, with 20 bases between them. Germline CDR1 and CDR2: SGHKS and YYEKEE (reference sequence). The CDR3 region has the DNA TGTGCCAGCAGCTCCCTTGGACTCATCGACTCCGGAAACACCATATATTTT. The encoded protein is CASSSLGLIDSGNTIYF.